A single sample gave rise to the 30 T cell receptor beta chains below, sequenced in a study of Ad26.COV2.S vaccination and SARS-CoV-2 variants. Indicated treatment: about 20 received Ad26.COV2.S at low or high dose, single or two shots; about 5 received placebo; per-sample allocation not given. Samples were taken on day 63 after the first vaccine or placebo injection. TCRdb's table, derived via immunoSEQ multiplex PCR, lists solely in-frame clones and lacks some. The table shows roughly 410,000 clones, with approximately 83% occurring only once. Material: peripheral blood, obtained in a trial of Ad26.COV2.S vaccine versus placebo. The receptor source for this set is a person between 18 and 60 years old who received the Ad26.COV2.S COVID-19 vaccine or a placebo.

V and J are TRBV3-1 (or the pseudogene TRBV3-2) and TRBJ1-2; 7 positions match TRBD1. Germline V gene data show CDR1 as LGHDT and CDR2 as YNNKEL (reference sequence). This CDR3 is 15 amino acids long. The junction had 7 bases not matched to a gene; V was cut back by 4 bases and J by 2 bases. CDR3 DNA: TGTGCCAGCAGCCGAGACCGGGACAGCAACTATGGCTACACCTTC. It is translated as CASSRDRDSNYGYTF.

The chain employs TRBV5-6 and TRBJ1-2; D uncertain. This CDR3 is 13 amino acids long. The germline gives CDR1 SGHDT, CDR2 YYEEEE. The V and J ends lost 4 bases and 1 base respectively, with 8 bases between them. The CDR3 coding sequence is TGTGCCAGCAGCGGACGGGGTAACTATGGCTACACCTTC. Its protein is CASSGRGNYGYTF.

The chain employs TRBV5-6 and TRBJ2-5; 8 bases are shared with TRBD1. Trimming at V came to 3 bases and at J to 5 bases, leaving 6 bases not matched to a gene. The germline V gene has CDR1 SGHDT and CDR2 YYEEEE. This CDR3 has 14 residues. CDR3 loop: CASSYGTGAETQYF. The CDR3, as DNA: TGTGCCAGCAGCTACGGGACAGGCGCGGAGACCCAGTACTTC.

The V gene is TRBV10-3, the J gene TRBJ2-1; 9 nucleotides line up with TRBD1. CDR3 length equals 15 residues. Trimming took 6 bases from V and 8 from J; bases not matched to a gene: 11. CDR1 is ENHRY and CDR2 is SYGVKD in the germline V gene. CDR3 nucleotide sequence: TGTGCCATCAGCAGAAATACAGGGGGCGAAGATGAGCAGTTCTTC. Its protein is CAISRNTGGEDEQFF.

CDR3 residues: CASSFGSLNTGELFF. DNA for the CDR3: TGTGCCAGCAGTTTTGGGTCCCTCAACACCGGGGAGCTGTTTTTT. The chain joins TRBV7-2 to TRBJ2-2; the D is unclear. The germline CDR1 and CDR2 sequences are SGHTA and FQGNSA. Trimming removed 6 bases at V and 2 bases at J, with 13 bases between. The CDR3 consists of 15 residues.

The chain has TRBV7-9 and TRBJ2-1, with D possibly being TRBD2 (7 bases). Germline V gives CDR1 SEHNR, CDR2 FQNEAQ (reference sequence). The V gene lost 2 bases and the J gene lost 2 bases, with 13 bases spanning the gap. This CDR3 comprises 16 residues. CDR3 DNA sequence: TGTGCCAGCAGCTTACGGGGCGGGGGCCCCTACAATGAGCAGTTCTTC. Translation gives CASSLRGGGPYNEQFF.

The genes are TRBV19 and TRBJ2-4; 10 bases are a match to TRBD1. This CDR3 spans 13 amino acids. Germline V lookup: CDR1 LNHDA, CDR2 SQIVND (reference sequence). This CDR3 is CARSGGQGFIQYF. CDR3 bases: TGTGCGCGGTCGGGGGGACAGGGGTTCATTCAGTACTTC.

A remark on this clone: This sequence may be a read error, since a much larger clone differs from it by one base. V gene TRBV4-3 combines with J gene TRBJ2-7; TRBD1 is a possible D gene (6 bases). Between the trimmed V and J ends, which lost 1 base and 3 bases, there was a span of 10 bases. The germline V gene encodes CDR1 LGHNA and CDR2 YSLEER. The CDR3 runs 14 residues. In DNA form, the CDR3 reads TGCGCCAGCAGCCAAGGTAGCAGGGGCTACGAGCAGTACTTC. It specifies CASSQGSRGYEQYF.

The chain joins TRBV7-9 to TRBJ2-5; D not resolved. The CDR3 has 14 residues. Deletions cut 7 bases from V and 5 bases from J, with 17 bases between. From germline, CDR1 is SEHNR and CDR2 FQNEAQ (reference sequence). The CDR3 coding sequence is TGTGCCAGCACCCCAGTCGAGCTACGGGAGACCCAGTACTTC. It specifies CASTPVELRETQYF.

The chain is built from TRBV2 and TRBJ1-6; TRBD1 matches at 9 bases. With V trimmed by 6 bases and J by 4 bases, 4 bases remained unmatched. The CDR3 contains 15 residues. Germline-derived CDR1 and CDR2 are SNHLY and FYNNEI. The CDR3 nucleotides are TGTGCCAGCAGAGTTGGACAGGGGTATAATTCACCCCTCCACTTT. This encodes CASRVGQGYNSPLHF.

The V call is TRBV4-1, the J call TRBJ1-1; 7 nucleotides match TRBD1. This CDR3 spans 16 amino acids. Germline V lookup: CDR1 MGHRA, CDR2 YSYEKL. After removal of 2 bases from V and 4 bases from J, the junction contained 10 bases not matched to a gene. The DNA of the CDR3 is TGCGCCAGCAGCCAACCGCTCAGGGGGTCGGGCACTGAAGCTTTCTTT. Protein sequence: CASSQPLRGSGTEAFF.

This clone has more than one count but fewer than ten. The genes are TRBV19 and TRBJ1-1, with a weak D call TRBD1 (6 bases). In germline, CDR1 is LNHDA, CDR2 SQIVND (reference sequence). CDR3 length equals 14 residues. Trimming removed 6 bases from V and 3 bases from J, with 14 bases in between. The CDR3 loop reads CASSNRVGDTEAFF. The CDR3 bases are TGTGCCAGTAGCAACAGGGTTGGGGACACTGAAGCTTTCTTT.

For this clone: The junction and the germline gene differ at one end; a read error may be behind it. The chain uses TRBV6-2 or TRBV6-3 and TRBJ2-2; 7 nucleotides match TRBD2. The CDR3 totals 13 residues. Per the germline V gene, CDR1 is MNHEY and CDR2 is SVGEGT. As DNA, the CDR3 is TGTGCCAGCAGTTACGGGAGGGTCCGGGATCTGTTTTTT. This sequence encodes CASSYGRVRDLFF.

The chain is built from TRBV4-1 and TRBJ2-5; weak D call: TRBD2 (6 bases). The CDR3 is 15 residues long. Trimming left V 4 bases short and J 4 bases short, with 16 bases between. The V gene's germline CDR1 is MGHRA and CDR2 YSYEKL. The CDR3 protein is CASSLTAGTPETQYF. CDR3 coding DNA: TGCGCCAGCAGCCTCACTGCGGGGACCCCAGAGACCCAGTACTTC.

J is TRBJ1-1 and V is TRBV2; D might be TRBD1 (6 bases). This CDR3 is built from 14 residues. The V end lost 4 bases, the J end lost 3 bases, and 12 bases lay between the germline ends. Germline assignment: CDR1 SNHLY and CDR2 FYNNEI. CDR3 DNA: TGTGCCAGCAGTGTACAGGGAACGCACACTGAAGCTTTCTTT. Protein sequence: CASSVQGTHTEAFF.

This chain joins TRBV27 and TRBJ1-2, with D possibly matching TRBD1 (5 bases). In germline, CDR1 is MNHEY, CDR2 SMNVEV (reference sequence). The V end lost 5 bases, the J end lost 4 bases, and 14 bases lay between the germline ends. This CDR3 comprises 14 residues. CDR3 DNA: TGTGCCAGCAGTCCTCGGGACTGGGGCTATGGCTACACCTTC. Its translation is CASSPRDWGYGYTF.

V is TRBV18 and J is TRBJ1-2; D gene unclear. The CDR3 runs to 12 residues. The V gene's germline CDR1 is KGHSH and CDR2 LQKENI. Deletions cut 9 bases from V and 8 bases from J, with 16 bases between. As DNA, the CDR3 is TGTGCCAGTTCTGAAGGTTCTTACGGCTACACCTTC. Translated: CASSEGSYGYTF.

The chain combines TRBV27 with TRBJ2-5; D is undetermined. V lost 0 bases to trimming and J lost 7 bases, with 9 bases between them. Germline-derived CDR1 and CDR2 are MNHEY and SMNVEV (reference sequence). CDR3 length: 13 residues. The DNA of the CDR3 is TGTGCCAGCAGTTTATCCCCTCTCGGGACCCAGTACTTC. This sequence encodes CASSLSPLGTQYF.

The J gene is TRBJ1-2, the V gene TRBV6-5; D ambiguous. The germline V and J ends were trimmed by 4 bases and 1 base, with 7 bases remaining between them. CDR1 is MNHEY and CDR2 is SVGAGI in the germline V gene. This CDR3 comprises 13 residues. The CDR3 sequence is CASSWILNYGYTF. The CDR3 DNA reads TGTGCCAGCAGTTGGATTCTTAACTATGGCTACACCTTC.

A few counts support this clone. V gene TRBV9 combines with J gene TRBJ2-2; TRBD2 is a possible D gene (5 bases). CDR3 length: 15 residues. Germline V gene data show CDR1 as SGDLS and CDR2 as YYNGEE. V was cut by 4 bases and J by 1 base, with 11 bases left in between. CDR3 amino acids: CASSSTRGNTGELFF. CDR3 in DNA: TGTGCCAGCAGCTCGACACGGGGGAACACCGGGGAGCTGTTTTTT.

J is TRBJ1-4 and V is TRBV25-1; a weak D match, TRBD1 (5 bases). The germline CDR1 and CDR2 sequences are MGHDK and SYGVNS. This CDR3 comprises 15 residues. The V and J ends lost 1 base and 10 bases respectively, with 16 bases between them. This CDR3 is CASSESSTGQLKLFF. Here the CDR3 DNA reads TGTGCCAGCAGTGAATCCAGTACGGGGCAATTAAAACTGTTTTTT. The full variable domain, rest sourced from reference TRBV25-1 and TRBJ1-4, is EADIYQTPRYLVIGTGKKITLECSQTMGHDKMYWYQQDPGMELHLIHYSYGVNSTEKGDLSSESTVSRIRTEHFPLTLESARPSHTSQYLCASSESSTGQLKLFFGSGTQLSVL.

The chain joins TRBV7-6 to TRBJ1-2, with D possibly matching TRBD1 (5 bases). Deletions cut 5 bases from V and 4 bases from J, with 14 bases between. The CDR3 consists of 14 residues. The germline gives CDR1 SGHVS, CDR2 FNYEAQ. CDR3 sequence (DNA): TGTGCCAGCAGCCTGGGACGCCTGACCTATGGCTACACCTTC. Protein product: CASSLGRLTYGYTF.

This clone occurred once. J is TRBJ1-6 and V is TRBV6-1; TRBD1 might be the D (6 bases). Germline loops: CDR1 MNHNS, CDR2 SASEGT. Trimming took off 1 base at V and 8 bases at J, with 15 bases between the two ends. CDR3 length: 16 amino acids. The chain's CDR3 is CASSEVRVQGYSPLHF. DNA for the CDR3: TGTGCCAGCAGTGAAGTCCGTGTGCAGGGGTATTCACCCCTCCACTTT.

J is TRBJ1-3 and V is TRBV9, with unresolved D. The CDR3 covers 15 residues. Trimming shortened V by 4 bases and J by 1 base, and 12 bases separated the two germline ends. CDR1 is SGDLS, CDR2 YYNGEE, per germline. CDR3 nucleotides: TGTGCCAGCAGCCCACGGACGGTGTCTGGAAACACCATATATTTT. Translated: CASSPRTVSGNTIYF.

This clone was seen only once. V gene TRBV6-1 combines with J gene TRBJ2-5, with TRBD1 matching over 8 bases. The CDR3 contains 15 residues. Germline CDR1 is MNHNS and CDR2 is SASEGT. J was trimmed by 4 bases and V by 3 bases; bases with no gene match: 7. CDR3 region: CASSELGQVVETQYF. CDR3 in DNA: TGTGCCAGCAGTGAGCTGGGACAGGTAGTAGAGACCCAGTACTTC.

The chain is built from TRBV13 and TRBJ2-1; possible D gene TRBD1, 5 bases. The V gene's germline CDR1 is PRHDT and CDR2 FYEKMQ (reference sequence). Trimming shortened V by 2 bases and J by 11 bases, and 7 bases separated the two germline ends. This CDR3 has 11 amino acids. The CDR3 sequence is CASSLQGQQFF. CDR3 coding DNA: TGTGCCAGCAGCTTACAGGGCCAGCAGTTCTTC.

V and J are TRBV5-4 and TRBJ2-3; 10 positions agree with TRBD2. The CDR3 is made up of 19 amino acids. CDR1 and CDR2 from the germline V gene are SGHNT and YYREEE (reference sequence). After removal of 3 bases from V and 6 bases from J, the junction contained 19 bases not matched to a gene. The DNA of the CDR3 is TGTGCCAGCAGCTCTCGGACTAGCGGAACCCCTATCCGCTGGGATACGCAGTATTTT. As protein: CASSSRTSGTPIRWDTQYF. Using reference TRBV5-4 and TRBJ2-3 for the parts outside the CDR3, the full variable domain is ETGVTQSPTHLIKTRGQQVTLRCSSQSGHNTVSWYQQALGQGPQFIFQYYREEENGRGNFPPRFSGLQFPNYSSELNVNALELDDSALYLCASSSRTSGTPIRWDTQYFGPGTRLTVL.

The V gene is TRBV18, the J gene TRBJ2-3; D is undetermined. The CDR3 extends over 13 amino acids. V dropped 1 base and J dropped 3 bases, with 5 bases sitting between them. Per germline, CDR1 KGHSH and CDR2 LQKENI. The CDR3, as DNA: TGTGCCAGCTCACCACAGGTGACAGATACGCAGTATTTT. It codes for CASSPQVTDTQYF.

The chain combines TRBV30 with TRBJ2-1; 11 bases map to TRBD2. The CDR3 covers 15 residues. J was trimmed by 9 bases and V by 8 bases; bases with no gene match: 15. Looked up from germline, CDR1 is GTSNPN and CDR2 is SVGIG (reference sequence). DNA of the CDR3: TGTGCCGGAAAGGGATTAGCGGGAGGGCCGGGTGAGCAGTTCTTC. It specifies CAGKGLAGGPGEQFF.

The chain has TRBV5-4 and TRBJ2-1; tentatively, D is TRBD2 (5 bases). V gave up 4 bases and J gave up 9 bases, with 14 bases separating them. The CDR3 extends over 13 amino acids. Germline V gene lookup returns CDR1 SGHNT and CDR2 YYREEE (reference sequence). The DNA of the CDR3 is TGTGCCAGCAGCCCAAGGAGCGGCGGTGAGCAGTTCTTC. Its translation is CASSPRSGGEQFF.